A selection of T cell receptor beta chains follows, all from one sample in a study of T-cell memory formation after mild COVID-19. TCRdb fed the 5' RACE reads into MiXCR, producing one record per CDR3 protein. Among around 450,000 distinct CDR3 sequences listed, over 15% were seen once. The sample comprised PBMCs or a T cell subset sorted from them (not recorded which). The receptors shown here come from an adult woman who had mild COVID-19 (a few samples of this study predate the infection). Cell type and time point are not known. Each CDR3 is given with its conserved first and last residue. The order of the fields is clone size, D gene, V gene, J gene, CDR3 DNA, CDR3 protein. D genes are given only for firm matches. Clone sizes are given selectively: once, few, many, or a class where the clone is expanded.

>.|.|TRBV20-1|TRBJ1-2
TGCAGTGCTAGAGATAGCGCCGGTGGGGTAGATGGCTATGGCTACACCTTC
CSARDSAGGVDGYGYTF
>.|.|TRBV5-5|TRBJ2-1
TGTGCCAGCAGCTTGACAGTGAGGGACTACAATGAGCAGTTCTTC
CASSLTVRDYNEQFF
>few|.|TRBV7-9|TRBJ1-6
TGTGCCAGCAGCTTAGACAGGGAGAGCTCCTATAATTCACCCCTCCACTTT
CASSLDRESSYNSPLHF
>.|TRBD1|TRBV7-9|TRBJ2-1
TGTGCCAGCAGCTCGACGACAGGGAGCAATGAGCAGTTCTTC
CASSSTTGSNEQFF
>.|TRBD2|TRBV7-2|TRBJ2-1
TGTGCCAGCAGCTCCGGGACTACTGCTAATGAGCAGTTCTTC
CASSSGTTANEQFF
>few|.|TRBV11-1|TRBJ1-1
TGTGCCAGCAGCTCCGGGCAGGGCACTGAAGCTTTCTTT
CASSSGQGTEAFF
>.|TRBD2|TRBV5-1|TRBJ2-7
TGCGCCAGCAGCGGGAGCGGGGGGGCCCCCTACGAGCAGTACTTC
CASSGSGGAPYEQYF
>.|TRBD2|TRBV9|TRBJ2-3
TGTGCCAGCGGATTGACTAGCGGGAGTAATACGCAGTATTTT
CASGLTSGSNTQYF
>.|.|TRBV30|TRBJ2-2
TGTGCCTGCAGTCCCCTCGACAGAGAAACCGGGGAGCTGTTTTTT
CACSPLDRETGELFF
>few|.|TRBV20-1|TRBJ1-2
TGCAGTGCTAGAGATCTAGCCCCGGACAGTTATGGCTACACCTTC
CSARDLAPDSYGYTF
>.|.|TRBV7-3|TRBJ2-2
TGTGCCAGCAGCTTAACGTGGGTTAACACCGGGGAGCTGTTTTTT
CASSLTWVNTGELFF
>.|TRBD1|TRBV15|TRBJ1-2
TGTGCCACCAGCAAGGAGGGGGCAAACGGCTACACCTTC
CATSKEGANGYTF
>many|TRBD1|TRBV12-3/TRBV12-4|TRBJ2-1
TGTGCCAGCAGCCCTGGACAGGGGGCCTACAATGAGCAGTTCTTC
CASSPGQGAYNEQFF
>.|.|TRBV6-5|TRBJ1-1
TGTGCCAGCAGTTACTCGACAAGATCGAACACTGAAGCTTTCTTT
CASSYSTRSNTEAFF
>many|TRBD2|TRBV29-1|TRBJ2-5
TGCAGCGTCGGGGGGGTCCAAGAGACCCAGTACTTC
CSVGGVQETQYF
>.|.|TRBV6-5|TRBJ2-2
TGTGCCAGCAGTTACCTCCTAGAGAGGGGCCCCGGGGAGCTGTTTTTT
CASSYLLERGPGELFF
>few|.|TRBV5-1|TRBJ1-1
TGCGCCAGCAGCCCGGGACAAGAAAGAAACACTGAAGCTTTCTTT
CASSPGQERNTEAFF
>.|.|TRBV20-1|TRBJ1-4
TGCAGTGCTAGGGGCAGTCCTGCAACTAATGAAAAACTGTTTTTT
CSARGSPATNEKLFF
>.|TRBD1|TRBV5-4|TRBJ2-3
TGTGCCAGCAGCCCCGACAGGGTGGGCGCAGATACGCAGTATTTT
CASSPDRVGADTQYF
>few|.|TRBV9|TRBJ2-7
TGTGCCAGCAGCGGGAGGGACAGCGCCTACGAGCAGTACTTC
CASSGRDSAYEQYF
>few|.|TRBV15|TRBJ2-1
TGTGCCACCAGCGACCGGGAAGAGGATGAGCAGTTCTTC
CATSDREEDEQFF
>few|.|TRBV12-3/TRBV12-4|TRBJ1-4
TGTGCCAGCAGTTTACAGGCTAATGAAAAACTGTTTTTT
CASSLQANEKLFF
>.|.|TRBV28|TRBJ1-2
TGTGCCAGCAGTCCAGACGGGGAGAGGGATGGCTACACCTTC
CASSPDGERDGYTF
>.|.|TRBV3-1|TRBJ1-1
TGTGCCAGCAGCCAAGGGCCGGGACGGTCGAACACTGAAGCTTTCTTT
CASSQGPGRSNTEAFF
>.|.|TRBV12-3/TRBV12-4|TRBJ2-1
TGTGCCAGCAGTTTGCGGGGGCAGGGGATTGAGCAGTTCTTC
CASSLRGQGIEQFF
>few|.|TRBV18|TRBJ1-1
TGTGCCAGCTCCCTAAGTCAGAGGAACACTGAAGCTTTCTTT
CASSLSQRNTEAFF
>few|TRBD1|TRBV5-5|TRBJ2-7
TGTGCCAGCAGCCCCGGGGATCGGGACAGGGGCGTGGAGTACTTC
CASSPGDRDRGVEYF
>once|TRBD1|TRBV24-1|TRBJ2-1
TGTGCCACCAGTGATATTGGACAGGGGAATGAGCAGTTCTTC
CATSDIGQGNEQFF
>many|.|TRBV7-9|TRBJ1-1
TGTGCCAGCAGCCCCAGAATGGCCCCAAGTCGAGTGAACACTGAAGCTTTCTTT
CASSPRMAPSRVNTEAFF
>few|TRBD1|TRBV5-1|TRBJ1-1
TGCGCCAGCAGCTCACAACAGGGGTCGTACACTGAAGCTTTCTTT
CASSSQQGSYTEAFF
>.|.|TRBV11-2|TRBJ1-1
TGTGCCAGCAGCTTACATCAGGGTAGCGCTTTCTTT
CASSLHQGSAFF
>few|TRBD2|TRBV2|TRBJ2-1
TGTGCCAGCAGGCCTCCCGGGGGAAGACTAGCGGGGAATGAGCAGTTCTTC
CASRPPGGRLAGNEQFF
>.|.|TRBV29-1|TRBJ2-7
TGCAGCGTTGATCGCGACGGCGCCTACGAGCAGTACTTC
CSVDRDGAYEQYF
>.|.|TRBV5-6|TRBJ1-1
TGTGCCAGCAGCACCGGTCCCGGGGTCGGGGCTGAAGCTTTCTTT
CASSTGPGVGAEAFF
>few|TRBD2|TRBV24-1|TRBJ2-1
TGTGCCACCAGCGAAGGACTAGCGAGCTACAATGAGCAGTTCTTC
CATSEGLASYNEQFF
>.|.|TRBV7-8|TRBJ2-1
TGTGCCAGCAGCCCGACTATATCCCCCCAGTTGAATGAGCAGTTCTTC
CASSPTISPQLNEQFF
>.|.|TRBV3-1|TRBJ1-2
TGTGCCAGCAGCCAAGGCGAAATAGGCTACGGCTATGGCTACACCTTC
CASSQGEIGYGYGYTF
>.|.|TRBV4-1|TRBJ2-2
TGCGCCAGCAGCCAAGTTGAGTGGGGGTCCGGGGAGCTGTTTTTT
CASSQVEWGSGELFF
>many|.|TRBV25-1|TRBJ1-6
TGTGCCAGCAGCGAAAGGGGCGAAACCTATAATTCACCCCTCCACTTT
CASSERGETYNSPLHF
>.|.|TRBV3-1|TRBJ1-2
TGTGCCAGCAGTCTCACAGGGAGCGATGGCTACACCTTC
CASSLTGSDGYTF
>few|.|TRBV12-3/TRBV12-4|TRBJ2-3
TGTGCCAGCAGTGCTACCGCGGAGGGGGGCACAGATACGCAGTATTTT
CASSATAEGGTDTQYF
>few|TRBD1|TRBV5-1|TRBJ1-6
TGCGCCAGCAGCGGCCAGGGGGGTCGAAATTCACCCCTCCACTTT
CASSGQGGRNSPLHF
>few|TRBD2|TRBV6-5|TRBJ2-2
TGTGCCAGCAGGAGTAGCGGGGGACCGAACACCGGGGAGCTGTTTTTT
CASRSSGGPNTGELFF